A selection of T cell receptor beta chains follows, all from one sample in a study of beta chain features in type 1 diabetes. Libraries were prepared by immunoSEQ multiplex PCR; TCRdb keeps only in-frame clonotypes and omits some of them. The sample shows about 360,000 clones, roughly an eighth of them seen only once. Sequenced material: naive CD4+ T cells from blood. These receptors were taken from a woman aged 18-35 years with type 1 diabetes. Both conserved end residues are part of each CDR3. Fields, in order: V gene, clone size, D gene, J gene, CDR3 DNA, CDR3 protein. A D gene is named only where the DNA matches it firmly. Size is omitted from some rows. Given values are once, few, many or a class for expanded clones.

>TRBV18|.|.|TRBJ2-1
TGTGCCAGCTCACCAGGCCAGGGGCTCGTCAACGAGCAGTTCTTC
CASSPGQGLVNEQFF
>TRBV28|.|.|TRBJ1-5
TGTGCCAGCAGTTCCGGCGGGGGGAGCCAGCCCCAGCATTTT
CASSSGGGSQPQHF
>TRBV18|.|TRBD1|TRBJ2-1
TGTGCCAGCTCAAAACTCATAGGGGGCTCCTCCTACAATGAGCAGTTCTTC
CASSKLIGGSSYNEQFF
>TRBV19|few|.|TRBJ2-5
TGTGCCAGTAGTATCGGAGATGTGTTCCGAGAGACCCAGTACTTC
CASSIGDVFRETQYF
>TRBV9|.|.|TRBJ1-1
TGTGCCAGCAGCGTAGAAGGGAGAACTGAAGCTTTCTTT
CASSVEGRTEAFF
>TRBV21-1|few|.|TRBJ2-1
TGTGCCAGCAGCAAGGGAGGGAGGGAGAATGAGCAGTTCTTC
CASSKGGRENEQFF
>TRBV7-2|.|.|TRBJ1-3
TGTGCCAGCAGCCCCCGAGGTCAAGGAAACACCATATATTTT
CASSPRGQGNTIYF
>TRBV19|.|TRBD2|TRBJ2-5
TGTGCCAGTAGTATTGGACTAGCGGGAGGGCCCCGCCAAGAGACCCAGTACTTC
CASSIGLAGGPRQETQYF
>TRBV6-6|few|TRBD2|TRBJ2-7
TGTGCCAGCAGACGAGCGGGGTACGAGCAGTACTTC
CASRRAGYEQYF
>TRBV29-1|.|.|TRBJ2-2
TGCAGCGTATCGAGGGAGCGAACAAACACCGGGGAGCTGTTTTTT
CSVSRERTNTGELFF
>TRBV7-9|.|.|TRBJ1-5
TGTGCCAGCAGCCAAAGGACTGAAAATCAGCCCCAGCATTTT
CASSQRTENQPQHF
>TRBV4-3|.|.|TRBJ2-2
TGCGCCAGCAGCCAAGGCGGGACTCACAGGTCCGGGGAGCTGTTTTTT
CASSQGGTHRSGELFF
>TRBV9|once|.|TRBJ1-3
TGTGCCAGCAGCACTGTGGGGCCCTCTGGAAACACCATATATTTT
CASSTVGPSGNTIYF
>TRBV30|few|.|TRBJ2-1
TGTGCCTGGAGCGTGTTAGGACTGGGACATCAGTTCTTC
CAWSVLGLGHQFF
>TRBV18|few|TRBD2|TRBJ2-3
TGTGCCAGCTCACCGACTAGCGGGGGGCCTGGAGATACGCAGTATTTT
CASSPTSGGPGDTQYF
>TRBV7-2|few|.|TRBJ2-7
TGTGCCAGCAGCCTCGCGTCAGGGGAACCCTACGAGCAGTACTTC
CASSLASGEPYEQYF
>TRBV30|many|.|TRBJ1-5
TGTGCCTGGAGCGGAACGGGGCCCCAGCATTTT
CAWSGTGPQHF
>TRBV9|.|.|TRBJ1-6
TGTGCCAGCAGCGCTGACCCCCAGGGCTCACCCCTCCACTTT
CASSADPQGSPLHF
>TRBV5-1|.|.|TRBJ2-7
TGCGCCAGCAGCGAAGACAACTCCTACGAGCAGTACTTC
CASSEDNSYEQYF
>TRBV2|.|TRBD2|TRBJ2-1
TGTGCCAGCAGGGACCGATCACTAGCGGAACTTTACAATGAGCAGTTCTTC
CASRDRSLAELYNEQFF
>TRBV10-3|few|TRBD2|TRBJ2-7
TGTGCCATCGCTTCCCTAGCGGGGGACGAGCAGTACTTC
CAIASLAGDEQYF
>TRBV28|few|.|TRBJ1-1
TGTGCCAGCAGTGAAGGGGGAGGGTTTTACACTGAAGCTTTCTTT
CASSEGGGFYTEAFF
>TRBV4-3|few|.|TRBJ1-5
TGCGCCAGCAGCCCGGGGGAGGGTGGGGATAGCAATCAGCCCCAGCATTTT
CASSPGEGGDSNQPQHF
>TRBV7-2|.|.|TRBJ2-1
TGTGCCAGCAGCTTAGTCGGAGGGTTTAATGAGCAGTTCTTC
CASSLVGGFNEQFF
>TRBV7-8|.|.|TRBJ1-2
TGTGCCAGCAGCTCTCCAGGGGATGGAGGCTACACCTTC
CASSSPGDGGYTF